This TCR beta chain was captured by sequencing in a study of cytomegalovirus exposure and HLA in healthy donors. Looked up from germline, CDR1 is SGHRS and CDR2 is YFSETQ. The V end lost 1 base, the J end lost 4 bases, and 14 bases lay between the germline ends. CDR3 size: 15 residues. PCR used 60 Vbeta primers and 13 Jbeta primers. Assay: immunoSEQ multiplex PCR; the TCRdb copy retains only in-frame clones and omits some. The sample includes about 110,000 clones, roughly 67% of them seen just once. The sequence was obtained from a man aged 40-55 years in good health and CMV-seronegative. Material: PBMCs. The chain links TRBV5-1 to TRBJ1-2; a possible D gene is TRBD1 (6 bases). Here the CDR3 DNA reads TGCGCCAGCAGCTTGTCAGGGGTCCTGGTCTATGGCTACACCTTC. Its protein is CASSLSGVLVYGYTF.